Each of the 25 T cell receptor beta chains below was sequenced from the same sample in a study of Ad26.COV2.S vaccination and SARS-CoV-2 variants. Some clones are missing from TCRdb's copy, which holds only in-frame ones; the method was immunoSEQ multiplex PCR. The table shows some 250,000 clones, with around nine tenths occurring only once. Treatment reported: around 19 received Ad26.COV2.S at low or high dose, single or two shots; roughly five received placebo; per-sample allocation not given. Sampling took place 63 days after the first vaccine or placebo injection. The specimen was peripheral blood, collected in a trial of Ad26.COV2.S vaccine versus placebo. These receptors were taken from a person aged 18-65 years who received the Ad26.COV2.S COVID-19 vaccine or a placebo.

Regarding this clone: Other DNA sequences from this sample encode an identical CDR3 as well. The V call is TRBV5-1, the J call TRBJ2-2; TRBD1 matches 7 bases. CDR3 length: 15 residues. Germline V gene sequence: CDR1 SGHRS, CDR2 YFSETQ. Trimming at V came to 2 bases and at J to 0 bases, leaving 1 base not matched to a gene. The CDR3 region has the DNA TGCGCCAGCAGCTTAGGGACAGCGAACACCGGGGAGCTGTTTTTT. It translates to CASSLGTANTGELFF. Filled out from reference TRBV5-1 and TRBJ2-2, the complete variable domain reads KAGVTQTPRYLIKTRGQQVTLSCSPISGHRSVSWYQQTPGQGLQFLFEYFSETQRNKGNFPGRFSGRQFSNSRSEMNVSTLELGDSALYLCASSLGTANTGELFFGEGSRLTVL.

V is TRBV27 and J is TRBJ1-1; D perhaps matches TRBD1 (5 bases). Germline-derived CDR1 and CDR2 are MNHEY and SMNVEV (reference sequence). This CDR3 region has 13 residues. V lost 4 bases and J 5 bases, leaving 11 bases between the germline ends. Here the CDR3 DNA reads TGTGCCAGCAGTTCAAACGGGGGGACTGAAGCTTTCTTT. Its translation: CASSSNGGTEAFF.

As for this clone: The junction shows a germline mismatch at one end, possibly a read error. This chain links TRBV19 with TRBJ1-5; D gene unclear. Germline assignment: CDR1 LNHDA and CDR2 SQIVND (reference sequence). CDR3 length: 13 residues. The CDR3 sequence is CASSRQVNQPQHF. CDR3 DNA sequence: TGTGCCAGCAGTAGGCAGGTTAATCAGCCCCAGCATTTT.

The CDR3 loop is CASSPWASTDTQYF. The CDR3 nucleotides are TGCGCCAGCAGCCCCTGGGCTAGCACAGATACGCAGTATTTT. The chain is built from TRBV5-1 and TRBJ2-3; no clear D. This CDR3 has 14 amino acids. Germline CDR1 and CDR2: SGHRS and YFSETQ. Trimming took off 4 bases at V and 0 bases at J, with 9 bases between the two ends.

V gene TRBV27 combines with J gene TRBJ1-5; a weak D match, TRBD1 (5 bases). Trimming took 2 bases from V and 2 from J, leaving 10 bases between them. This CDR3 has 15 residues. Germline loops: CDR1 MNHEY, CDR2 SMNVEV (reference sequence). The CDR3 region is CASSLGEGRNQPQHF. Written as DNA, the CDR3 is TGTGCCAGCAGTTTAGGGGAGGGGCGCAATCAGCCCCAGCATTTT.

V usage is TRBV10-3 and J usage is TRBJ1-1; D may be TRBD1 (6 bases). The CDR3 consists of 15 residues. Germline loops: CDR1 ENHRY, CDR2 SYGVKD. Deletions cut 6 bases from V and 1 base from J, with 15 bases between. Here the CDR3 reads CAISPGALGNTEAFF. The CDR3 bases are TGTGCCATCAGCCCAGGGGCCCTGGGGAACACTGAAGCTTTCTTT.

The chain is built from TRBV6-2 or TRBV6-3 and TRBJ1-5; TRBD1 matches 8 bases. V was pared by 4 bases and J by 4 bases, with 3 bases of the junction left unmatched. Germline CDR1 reads MNHEY; CDR2 reads SVGEGT. The length of the CDR3 is 14 residues. In DNA form, the CDR3 reads TGTGCCAGCAGTTTTACAGGGGGGAATCAGCCCCAGCATTTT. It yields the protein CASSFTGGNQPQHF.

Written as DNA, the CDR3 is TGCGCCAGCAGCCTCAGCGAGGGGGTTAGCACAGATACGCAGTATTTT. It codes for CASSLSEGVSTDTQYF. This chain uses TRBV4-1 with TRBJ2-3; maybe TRBD1 (6 bases). This CDR3 spans 16 amino acids. The V end lost 4 bases, the J end lost 0 bases, and 14 bases lay between the germline ends. Looked up from germline, CDR1 is MGHRA and CDR2 is YSYEKL.

Here the CDR3 DNA reads TGTGCCAGCAGCCACCTGGGACAGGGCCGCTTAGGGGGAAACACCATATATTTT. This translates into CASSHLGQGRLGGNTIYF. The gene calls are TRBV3-1 (or the pseudogene TRBV3-2) and TRBJ1-3; 9 nucleotides match TRBD1. CDR1 is LGHDT, CDR2 YNNKEL, per germline (reference sequence). The CDR3 consists of 18 residues. V trimming: 3 bases; J trimming: 4 bases; junction bases outside the gene matches: 13.

This chain joins TRBV29-1 and TRBJ2-7, with D possibly TRBD2 on 7 matching bases. V dropped 3 bases and J dropped 7 bases, with 19 bases sitting between them. The CDR3 is 14 residues long. Germline values: CDR1 SQVTM, CDR2 ANQGSEA. Here the CDR3 reads CSVERGGVSGEQYF. CDR3 bases: TGCAGCGTTGAGAGAGGGGGGGTGTCGGGTGAGCAGTACTTC.

This chain joins TRBV11-2 and TRBJ2-3, with 9 bases fitting TRBD1. After removal of 0 bases from V and 2 bases from J, the junction contained 3 bases not matched to a gene. CDR1 is SGHAT, CDR2 FQNNGV, per germline. The CDR3 contains 16 residues. The CDR3 reads CASSLEGQGATDTQYF. The CDR3 coding sequence is TGTGCCAGCAGCTTAGAGGGACAGGGAGCCACAGATACGCAGTATTTT.

The genes are TRBV24-1 and TRBJ2-5; 8 nucleotides match TRBD1. The CDR3 has 17 residues. V lost 8 bases to trimming and J lost 4 bases; unmatched junction nucleotides: 17. Germline-derived CDR1 and CDR2 are KGHDR and SFDVKD. CDR3 loop: CATNAIPPTGVVETQYF. The CDR3 nucleotides read TGTGCCACCAACGCAATTCCGCCGACAGGGGTCGTAGAGACCCAGTACTTC.

The chain has TRBV6-1 and TRBJ2-7; 13 bases line up with TRBD2. Germline values: CDR1 MNHNS, CDR2 SASEGT. With V trimmed by 2 bases and J by 6 bases, 7 bases remained unmatched. CDR3 length equals 16 residues. The CDR3 is CASSELGTSGKVEQYF. The CDR3 coding sequence is TGTGCCAGCAGTGAACTTGGGACTAGCGGGAAGGTCGAGCAGTACTTC.

The gene calls are TRBV5-1 and TRBJ2-1, with D perhaps matching TRBD1 (5 bases). The V end was cut by 0 bases, the J end by 3 bases, with 10 bases between. Germline V gene lookup returns CDR1 SGHRS and CDR2 YFSETQ. The CDR3 runs to 15 residues. CDR3 in amino acids: CASSLAGSIYNEQFF. The DNA of the CDR3 is TGCGCCAGCAGCTTGGCAGGGTCAATCTACAATGAGCAGTTCTTC.

The genes are TRBV19 and TRBJ2-1; D remains ambiguous. Per germline, CDR1 LNHDA and CDR2 SQIVND (reference sequence). The CDR3 has 13 residues. V was shortened by 3 bases and J by 10 bases, with 13 bases between the two germline ends. Here the CDR3 reads CASSIRSSGEQFF. DNA of the CDR3: TGTGCCAGTAGTATTAGGTCCTCCGGGGAGCAGTTCTTC.

The chain has TRBV18 and TRBJ2-5; D uncertain. V was clipped by 6 bases and J by 13 bases, with 15 bases between them. CDR1 and CDR2 (germline): KGHSH, LQKENI. This CDR3 spans 11 amino acids. CDR3 sequence (DNA): TGTGCCAGCTCCGCAAGGCAGGAGTTGTACTTC. Its translation: CASSARQELYF.

This clone appeared a single time. This chain links TRBV13 with TRBJ2-5; 10 bases fit TRBD2. The germline CDR1 and CDR2 sequences are PRHDT and FYEKMQ (reference sequence). The V gene end was trimmed by 0 bases and the J gene end by 5 bases; junction bases not matched to a gene: 6. CDR3 length: 16 residues. CDR3 sequence reads: CASSLGTSGFEETQYF. The CDR3 nucleotides are TGTGCCAGCAGCTTAGGGACTAGCGGGTTTGAGGAGACCCAGTACTTC.

J is TRBJ2-5 and V is TRBV18; D call uncertain. Trimming pared 1 base from V and 1 base from J, leaving 10 bases between. The CDR3 has 15 amino acids. CDR1 is KGHSH, CDR2 LQKENI, per germline. In DNA form, the CDR3 reads TGTGCCAGCTCACCACGGTCGGCAGCCCAAGAGACCCAGTACTTC. It codes for CASSPRSAAQETQYF.

The rearrangement joins TRBV29-1 to TRBJ1-1; D unresolved. CDR1 and CDR2 from the germline V gene are SQVTM and ANQGSEA. V dropped 4 bases and J dropped 0 bases, with 9 bases sitting between them. The CDR3 totals 13 residues. The CDR3 reads CSVVLDMNTEAFF. In nucleotides, the CDR3 is TGCAGCGTTGTTTTGGATATGAACACTGAAGCTTTCTTT.

V gene TRBV28 combines with J gene TRBJ2-5; either TRBD1 or TRBD2 may supply D (6 bases each). V shed 5 bases and J shed 5 bases, with 15 bases lying between them. The CDR3 covers 14 residues. CDR1 is MDHEN and CDR2 is SYDVKM in the germline V gene. As DNA, the CDR3 is TGTGCCAGCAGTCTTTTAACAGGGAGGGAGACCCAGTACTTC. It encodes CASSLLTGRETQYF.

J is TRBJ2-5 and V is TRBV7-3; maybe TRBD2 (6 bases). This CDR3 region has 13 residues. Germline V gene data show CDR1 as SGHTA and CDR2 as FQGTGA. The V and J ends lost 5 bases and 4 bases respectively, with 11 bases between them. The CDR3 nucleotides read TGTGCCAGCAGCACCGTGGAGGGAGAGACCCAGTACTTC. Translating gives CASSTVEGETQYF.

J is TRBJ2-3 and V is TRBV7-2; perhaps TRBD2 as D (5 bases). Trimming took off 5 bases at V and 2 bases at J, with 14 bases between the two ends. Germline CDR1 and CDR2: SGHTA and FQGNSA. The CDR3 runs to 15 residues. Written as DNA, the CDR3 is TGTGCCAGCAGCCCCAACGACTACCCCACAGATACGCAGTATTTT. Translating gives CASSPNDYPTDTQYF.

V gene TRBV7-9 combines with J gene TRBJ1-1; no clear D gene. The V and J ends lost 5 bases and 5 bases respectively, with 18 bases between them. This CDR3 is 15 amino acids long. Germline V CDR1 and CDR2: SEHNR, FQNEAQ (reference sequence). For the CDR3, the DNA is TGTGCCAGCAGCCCGGCCGGCGGGGTTAGTACTGAAGCTTTCTTT. Its protein is CASSPAGGVSTEAFF.

J is TRBJ1-2 and V is TRBV6-1; TRBD1 is a possible D gene (6 bases). CDR1 and CDR2 from the germline V gene are MNHNS and SASEGT. The CDR3 consists of 14 residues. Trimming left V 1 base short and J 4 bases short, with 10 bases between. The CDR3 DNA is TGTGCCAGCAGTGAAGGGGGGCAGGTCTATGGCTACACCTTC. Protein: CASSEGGQVYGYTF.

The table lists this clone with a count of one. J is TRBJ2-7 and V is TRBV14, with TRBD2 matching over 13 bases. The CDR3 loop spans 14 amino acids. Germline assignment: CDR1 SGHDN and CDR2 FVKESK. Trimming cost V 4 bases and J 6 bases; bases outside gene matches: 3. DNA of the CDR3: TGTGCCAGCAGCCCCTGGACTAGCGGGAGCGAGCAGTACTTC. Translation: CASSPWTSGSEQYF.